The text below deals with one T cell receptor (beta chain). Assay used: immunoSEQ multiplex PCR; TCRdb lists only in-frame clones, some missing. This table holds some 120,000 clones, approximately 80% found once. The data belong to a study of blood T cell repertoires in COVID-19. CDR1 is MNHEY and CDR2 is SMNVEV in the germline V gene (reference sequence). The CDR3 length is 14 residues. V trimming: 3 bases; J trimming: 1 base; junction bases outside the gene matches: 1. The specimen was peripheral blood. This chain links TRBV27 with TRBJ2-3; 7 bases agree with TRBD1. The TCR was taken from a human donor in a cohort sampled during active COVID-19. The CDR3 region is CASSFDRGTDTQYF. CDR3 nucleotides: TGTGCCAGCAGTTTTGACAGGGGCACAGATACGCAGTATTTT.